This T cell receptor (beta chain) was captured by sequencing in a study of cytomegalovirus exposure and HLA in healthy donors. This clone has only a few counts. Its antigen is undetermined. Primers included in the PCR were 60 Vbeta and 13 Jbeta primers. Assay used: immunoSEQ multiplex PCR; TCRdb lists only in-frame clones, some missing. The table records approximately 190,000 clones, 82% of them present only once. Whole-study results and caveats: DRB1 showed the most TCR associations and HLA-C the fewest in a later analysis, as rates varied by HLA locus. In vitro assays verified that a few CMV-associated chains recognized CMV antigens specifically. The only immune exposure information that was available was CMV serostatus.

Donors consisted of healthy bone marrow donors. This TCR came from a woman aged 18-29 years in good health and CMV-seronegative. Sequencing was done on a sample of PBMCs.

CDR3 in DNA: TGTGCCAGCAGCCGCACGGGGGGACACAACACCGGGGAGCTGTTTTTT. It specifies CASSRTGGHNTGELFF. The chain joins TRBV5-8 to TRBJ2-2, with TRBD2 as a possible D gene (7 bases). V lost 4 bases and J 2 bases, leaving 15 bases between the germline ends. The CDR3 covers 16 residues. Germline V gives CDR1 SGHTS, CDR2 YDEGEE.